These 27 T cell receptor beta chains share one sample of origin, sequenced in a study of T cell responses to AZD1222 COVID-19 vaccine. Sequencing was performed with immunoSEQ multiplex PCR; in TCRdb, only in-frame clones are kept and a portion is missing. This table holds about 130,000 clones, roughly 90% found once. The sequences come from peripheral blood, collected on day 0 of AZD1222 vaccination. These receptors came from an adult in good health.

Only one count was recorded for this clone. The V and J genes are TRBV6-2 or TRBV6-3 and TRBJ1-3, with D unresolved. The CDR3 loop spans 16 amino acids. Trimming stripped 0 bases from V and 0 bases from J, with 9 bases between. CDR1 and CDR2 from the germline V gene are MNHEY and SVGEGT. The CDR3 DNA follows: TGTGCCAGCAGTTACTCGCCCGGAGACTCTGGAAACACCATATATTTT. Residues: CASSYSPGDSGNTIYF.

The chain is built from TRBV2 and TRBJ2-7; no firm D call. The CDR3 is made up of 12 amino acids. Germline values: CDR1 SNHLY, CDR2 FYNNEI. The V gene lost 4 bases and the J gene lost 3 bases, with 7 bases spanning the gap. The CDR3 loop is CASSALGYEQYF. In DNA, the CDR3 is TGTGCCAGCAGTGCCCTTGGCTACGAGCAGTACTTC.

This clone has only one observation. The chain has TRBV27 and TRBJ2-5; 7 nucleotides match TRBD2. CDR1 is MNHEY and CDR2 is SMNVEV in the germline V gene (reference sequence). Trimming removed 10 bases from V and 5 bases from J; junction bases left unmatched: 13. CDR3 length equals 14 residues. The CDR3 nucleotides read TGTGCCACCCGAAGATCCAGGGAGGGGGAGACCCAGTACTTC. Its protein product is CATRRSREGETQYF.

DNA of the CDR3: TGTGCCATCAGTGGTGACCCGCTGGGCACTGAAGCTTTCTTT. As protein: CAISGDPLGTEAFF. V gene TRBV10-3 combines with J gene TRBJ1-1; D is unresolved. CDR1 ENHRY and CDR2 SYGVKD come from the germline V gene. With 4 bases removed from V and 4 bases from J, the gap between germline ends came to 13 bases. This CDR3 has 14 amino acids.

This sequence joins TRBV10-3 and TRBJ1-1; D possibly corresponds to TRBD1 (5 bases). The ends were cut back, 4 bases at V and 1 base at J, with 13 bases in the middle. The CDR3 runs to 15 residues. Germline V gene data show CDR1 as ENHRY and CDR2 as SYGVKD. The CDR3, as DNA: TGTGCCATCAGTGGACGAGGGACTCAGAACACTGAAGCTTTCTTT. Amino acids: CAISGRGTQNTEAFF.

This CDR3 is CASSNPGQGAYEQYF. CDR3 coding DNA: TGTGCCAGCAGCAATCCGGGACAGGGGGCCTACGAGCAGTACTTC. The chain carries TRBV11-1 and TRBJ2-7, with 11 bases lining up with TRBD1. V gave up 5 bases and J gave up 2 bases; unmatched junction bases: 5. The CDR3 sequence is 15 residues long. Per germline, CDR1 SGHAT and CDR2 FQDESV (reference sequence). Based on the CDR3 plus reference TRBV11-1 and TRBJ2-7, the full variable domain is EAEVAQSPRYKITEKSQAVAFWCDPISGHATLYWYRQILGQGPELLVQFQDESVVDDSQLPKDRFSAERLKGVDSTLKIQPAELGDSAMYLCASSNPGQGAYEQYFGPGTRLTVT.

The V call is TRBV2, the J call TRBJ2-3; weak D call: TRBD2 (6 bases). This CDR3 has 14 amino acids. The V and J ends lost 6 bases and 3 bases respectively, with 13 bases between them. Looked up from germline, CDR1 is SNHLY and CDR2 is FYNNEI. This CDR3 is CASRAWTNTDTQYF. Here the CDR3 DNA reads TGTGCCAGCAGAGCCTGGACTAATACAGATACGCAGTATTTT.

V and J are TRBV11-2 and TRBJ1-2; 7 bases agree with TRBD1. CDR3 size: 15 residues. Germline V gene lookup returns CDR1 SGHAT and CDR2 FQNNGV. With V trimmed by 2 bases and J by 7 bases, 10 bases remained unmatched. The CDR3: CASSLPNAGGLGYTF. The CDR3 DNA sequence: TGTGCCAGCAGCTTACCAAATGCAGGGGGACTTGGCTACACCTTC.

The genes are TRBV6-5 and TRBJ1-1; TRBD1 is a possible D gene (5 bases). The CDR3 is made up of 12 amino acids. Trimming removed 5 bases from V and 8 bases from J, with 12 bases in between. From germline, CDR1 is MNHEY and CDR2 SVGAGI. The CDR3 loop reads CASSLTVPEAFF. As DNA, the CDR3 is TGTGCCAGCAGTCTGACAGTTCCCGAAGCTTTCTTT.

V usage is TRBV3-1 (or the pseudogene TRBV3-2) and J usage is TRBJ1-1, with D possibly being TRBD1 (6 bases). The V gene's germline CDR1 is LGHDT and CDR2 YNNKEL (reference sequence). V gave up 4 bases and J gave up 0 bases, with 12 bases separating them. CDR3 length: 15 residues. The CDR3 protein is CASSPWTAMNTEAFF. CDR3 DNA sequence: TGTGCCAGCAGCCCATGGACAGCAATGAACACTGAAGCTTTCTTT.

The J gene is TRBJ2-1, the V gene TRBV15; D not certain. The V and J ends lost 0 bases and 12 bases respectively, with 12 bases between them. The V gene's germline CDR1 is LNHNV and CDR2 YYDKDF (reference sequence). The CDR3 runs to 13 residues. The CDR3 DNA is TGTGCCACCAGCAGAGATACCCAATACTGGCAGTTCTTC. This gives the protein CATSRDTQYWQFF.

This chain links TRBV19 with TRBJ1-2; D possibly corresponds to TRBD1 (5 bases). Germline CDR1 LNHDA, CDR2 SQIVND (reference sequence). The length of the CDR3 is 12 residues. Trimming stripped 3 bases from V and 4 bases from J, with 6 bases between. In DNA, the CDR3 is TGTGCCAGTAGTATCCAGGGCTATGGCTACACCTTC. It codes for CASSIQGYGYTF.

The chain employs TRBV5-1 and TRBJ1-3; perhaps TRBD1 as D (6 bases). The CDR3 spans 15 residues. V lost 5 bases and J lost 0, with 12 bases in between. CDR1 and CDR2 (germline): SGHRS, YFSETQ. The CDR3 spells CASSSQGTSGNTIYF. In DNA, the CDR3 is TGCGCCAGCAGTAGTCAGGGGACCTCTGGAAACACCATATATTTT.

The chain carries TRBV19 and TRBJ2-6; weak D call: TRBD2 (5 bases). Germline V gene data show CDR1 as LNHDA and CDR2 as SQIVND (reference sequence). V was trimmed by 7 bases and J by 2 bases, leaving 12 bases between them. This CDR3 is 15 amino acids long. The CDR3 region is CASKEVGTGANVLTF. Here the CDR3 DNA reads TGTGCCAGTAAGGAGGTTGGGACTGGGGCCAACGTCCTGACTTTC.

This clone was detected only once. The CDR3 bases are TGTGCCAGCAGTTACTCGACAGGGAGAACCTACGAGCAGTACTTC. It specifies CASSYSTGRTYEQYF. This chain joins TRBV6-2 or TRBV6-3 and TRBJ2-7; 7 bases line up with TRBD1. CDR1 is MNHEY and CDR2 is SVGEGT in the germline V gene. V was pared by 0 bases and J by 2 bases, with 4 bases of the junction left unmatched. This CDR3 has 15 amino acids.

The J gene is TRBJ2-3, the V gene TRBV6-5; TRBD2 aligns across 8 bases. Germline CDR1 is MNHEY and CDR2 is SVGAGI. The CDR3 runs to 15 residues. The junction had 4 bases not matched to a gene; V was cut back by 2 bases and J by 3 bases. Here the CDR3 reads CASSYDGGATDTQYF. CDR3 nucleotide sequence: TGTGCCAGCAGTTACGACGGGGGGGCAACAGATACGCAGTATTTT.

A few counts support this clone. CDR3 loop: CASSIDRALQVYGYTF. In DNA, the CDR3 is TGTGCCAGTAGTATTGACAGGGCTCTCCAAGTCTATGGCTACACCTTC. The chain joins TRBV19 to TRBJ1-2, with TRBD1 matching 7 bases. This CDR3 comprises 16 residues. Per germline, CDR1 LNHDA and CDR2 SQIVND (reference sequence). V trimming: 3 bases; J trimming: 4 bases; junction bases outside the gene matches: 11.

This clone was detected only once. The V call is TRBV19, the J call TRBJ1-1, with TRBD1 as a possible D gene (5 bases). V was clipped by 4 bases and J by 6 bases, with 21 bases between them. The CDR3 runs to 16 residues. CDR1 and CDR2 from the germline V gene are LNHDA and SQIVND (reference sequence). The CDR3 DNA follows: TGTGCCAGTAGTACCTCCTGGGAAGGGGCGATGGCTGAAGCTTTCTTT. As protein: CASSTSWEGAMAEAFF.

This chain links TRBV3-1 (or the pseudogene TRBV3-2) with TRBJ1-2; the D is unclear. This CDR3 spans 11 amino acids. Germline V gene lookup returns CDR1 LGHDT and CDR2 YNNKEL (reference sequence). Trimming took 6 bases from V and 2 from J, leaving 4 bases between them. The CDR3 loop reads CASSGNYGYTF. CDR3 DNA: TGTGCCAGCAGTGGGAACTATGGCTACACCTTC.

The chain has TRBV6-5 and TRBJ1-1; D gene ambiguous. Trimming stripped 4 bases from V and 11 bases from J, with 14 bases between. The CDR3 runs 12 residues. Germline CDR1 MNHEY, CDR2 SVGAGI. The CDR3 DNA follows: TGTGCCAGCAGTTCCCCATCCCCTCCGGCTTTCTTT. As protein: CASSSPSPPAFF.

This clone turned up a few times. The V gene is TRBV3-1 (or the pseudogene TRBV3-2), the J gene TRBJ1-2; no clear D. With 3 bases removed from V and 8 bases from J, the gap between germline ends came to 7 bases. Germline loops: CDR1 LGHDT, CDR2 YNNKEL (reference sequence). CDR3 length equals 11 residues. CDR3 region: CASSHPKGYTF. The CDR3 nucleotides read TGTGCCAGCAGCCACCCCAAGGGCTACACCTTC.

V is TRBV30 and J is TRBJ1-1; D gene ambiguous. Germline CDR1 GTSNPN, CDR2 SVGIG (reference sequence). V was trimmed by 1 base and J by 6 bases, leaving 15 bases between them. CDR3 length equals 14 residues. The CDR3, as DNA: TGTGCCTGGAGTGAAGGCCTCCGAGGCGCTGAAGCTTTCTTT. Amino acids: CAWSEGLRGAEAFF.

The rearrangement links TRBV6-5 to TRBJ2-3; 8 nucleotides align to TRBD2. CDR1 and CDR2 (germline): MNHEY, SVGAGI. The CDR3 has 16 amino acids. J was trimmed by 4 bases and V by 3 bases; bases with no gene match: 9. CDR3 sequence: CASSYTKLSGADTQYF. CDR3 sequence (DNA): TGTGCCAGCAGTTATACTAAACTTAGCGGGGCAGATACGCAGTATTTT.

This rearrangement joins TRBV7-3 to TRBJ1-1, with D maybe TRBD1 (5 bases). The CDR3 totals 14 residues. CDR1 is SGHTA and CDR2 is FQGTGA in the germline V gene. Trimming took 5 bases from V and 4 from J, leaving 14 bases between them. The CDR3 loop is CASSPDIGVTEAFF. The CDR3 DNA sequence: TGTGCCAGCAGCCCGGACATCGGGGTCACTGAAGCTTTCTTT. Combining the CDR3 with reference TRBV7-3 and TRBJ1-1 gives the whole variable domain GAGVSQTPSNKVTEKGKYVELRCDPISGHTALYWYRQSLGQGPEFLIYFQGTGAADDSGLPNDRFFAVRPEGSVSTLKIQRTERGDSAVYLCASSPDIGVTEAFFGQGTRLTVV.

The V and J genes are TRBV30 and TRBJ1-3, with D unclear. This CDR3 region has 11 residues. V was trimmed by 1 base and J by 8 bases, leaving 6 bases between them. From germline, CDR1 is GTSNPN and CDR2 SVGIG (reference sequence). The chain's CDR3 is CAWSALDTIYF. As DNA, the CDR3 is TGTGCCTGGAGTGCCCTAGACACCATATATTTT.

V and J are TRBV10-3 and TRBJ1-3; D is ambiguous. Germline V gene lookup returns CDR1 ENHRY and CDR2 SYGVKD. This CDR3 spans 13 amino acids. Trimming shortened V by 10 bases and J by 2 bases, and 12 bases separated the two germline ends. This CDR3 is CATLNGAGNTIYF. For the CDR3, the DNA is TGTGCCACCTTAAACGGGGCTGGAAACACCATATATTTT.

This clone was picked up a small number of times. CDR3 sequence: CASSLGEITDTQYF. As DNA, the CDR3 is TGCGCCAGCAGCTTGGGTGAGATCACAGATACGCAGTATTTT. This chain uses TRBV5-1 with TRBJ2-3; D is ambiguous. The V end lost 0 bases, the J end lost 2 bases, and 7 bases lay between the germline ends. Germline-derived CDR1 and CDR2 are SGHRS and YFSETQ. The CDR3 is 14 residues long.